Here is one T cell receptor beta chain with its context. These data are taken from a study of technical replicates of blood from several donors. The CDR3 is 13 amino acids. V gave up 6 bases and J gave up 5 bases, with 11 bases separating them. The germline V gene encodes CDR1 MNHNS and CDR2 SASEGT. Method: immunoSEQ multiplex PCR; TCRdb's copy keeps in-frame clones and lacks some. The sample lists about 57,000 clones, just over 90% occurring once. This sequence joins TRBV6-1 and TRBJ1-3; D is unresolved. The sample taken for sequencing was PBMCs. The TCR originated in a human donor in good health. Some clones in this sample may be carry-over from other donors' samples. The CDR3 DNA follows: TGTGCCAGCAGGACCGGGTCGCGAAACACCATATATTTT. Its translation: CASRTGSRNTIYF.